Sequencing of this T cell receptor beta chain was carried out in a study of T cell repertoires in cytomegalovirus infection. General study findings and limits: In two of eight donors, the top clonotype was HLA-C-restricted CMV-specific.

Notes on this clonotype: Its specificity is unknown.

Each CDR3 protein gets one entry after TCRdb re-called the reads with MiXCR. The sample shows about 190,000 distinct CDR3 sequences, roughly 27% of them seen only once. The sample was PBMCs. The source is a human donor in good health (CMV status not recorded). Some clones in this sample may be carry-over from other donors' samples.

The CDR3 loop is CAISGRDRAYEQYF. CDR3 coding DNA: TGTGCCATCAGTGGCCGGGACAGGGCCTACGAGCAGTACTTC. The J gene is TRBJ2-7, the V gene TRBV10-3; 9 bases fit TRBD1. Germline loops: CDR1 ENHRY, CDR2 SYGVKD. The ends lost 4 bases at V and 2 bases at J; junction bases unmatched: 3. This CDR3 region has 14 residues.